Presented here are 18 T cell receptor beta chains from one specimen sequenced in a study of blood T cell repertoires in COVID-19. Sequencing used immunoSEQ multiplex PCR; TCRdb keeps in-frame clones, though not all of them. This sample has fewer than 300,000 clones, with under 90% found just once. The sequencing sample was made of peripheral blood. The receptors were sampled from a woman aged 50 to 60 who had recovered from COVID-19.

The J gene is TRBJ1-2, the V gene TRBV7-2; tentative D call: TRBD1 (6 bases). V gave up 6 bases and J gave up 4 bases, with 12 bases separating them. The length of the CDR3 is 13 residues. The germline gives CDR1 SGHTA, CDR2 FQGNSA. The CDR3 coding sequence is TGTGCCAGCAGTTATCAGGGGCGCTATGGCTACACCTTC. Protein sequence: CASSYQGRYGYTF.

This chain joins TRBV2 and TRBJ2-1; D might be TRBD1 (6 bases). Germline V gene lookup returns CDR1 SNHLY and CDR2 FYNNEI. The CDR3 has 13 residues. The germline V and J ends were trimmed by 4 bases and 5 bases, with 9 bases remaining between them. The CDR3, as DNA: TGTGCCAGCAGTGTGGACAGAAACAATGAGCAGTTCTTC. It specifies CASSVDRNNEQFF.

This clone has just one count. The chain joins TRBV28 to TRBJ1-4; tentative D call: TRBD1 (5 bases). CDR3 length equals 14 residues. Looked up from germline, CDR1 is MDHEN and CDR2 is SYDVKM. The germline V and J ends were trimmed by 6 bases and 0 bases, with 8 bases remaining between them. The CDR3 reads CASRDRATNEKLFF. CDR3 nucleotide sequence: TGTGCCAGCAGAGACAGAGCAACTAATGAAAAACTGTTTTTT.

The chain couples TRBV18 to TRBJ1-2, with a tentative D call TRBD1 (6 bases). Germline values: CDR1 KGHSH, CDR2 LQKENI. V shed 2 bases and J shed 10 bases, with 20 bases lying between them. The CDR3 consists of 15 residues. This chain's CDR3 is CASSPARTVMGDYTF. In DNA, the CDR3 is TGTGCCAGCTCACCAGCCCGGACAGTTATGGGGGACTACACCTTC.

J is TRBJ2-2 and V is TRBV29-1; 9 bases fit TRBD1. The J segment lost 6 bases and the V segment lost 6 bases, leaving 2 bases of the junction unmatched. The CDR3 is made up of 12 amino acids. Looked up from germline, CDR1 is SQVTM and CDR2 is ANQGSEA. CDR3 coding DNA: TGCAGCGTCGGGACAGGGTCCGGGGAGCTGTTTTTT. Its translation: CSVGTGSGELFF.

V and J are TRBV6-1 and TRBJ1-6, with 7 bases fitting TRBD1. CDR3 length: 18 amino acids. V trimming: 2 bases; J trimming: 9 bases; junction bases outside the gene matches: 16. The germline V gene has CDR1 MNHNS and CDR2 SASEGT. CDR3 in amino acids: CASSERTITGVGGSPLHF. Here the CDR3 DNA reads TGTGCCAGCAGTGAACGTACTATAACAGGGGTTGGAGGTTCACCCCTCCACTTT.

This sequence joins TRBV6-5 and TRBJ1-5, with 7 bases that match TRBD1. This CDR3 region has 13 residues. The V and J ends lost 6 bases and 9 bases, in that order; junction bases with no gene match: 8. Germline values: CDR1 MNHEY, CDR2 SVGAGI. The CDR3 DNA reads TGTGCCAGCAGCCCACAGGGGATCGGGCCCCAGCATTTT. This encodes CASSPQGIGPQHF.

This chain uses TRBV28 with TRBJ1-5; 8 bases fit TRBD1. V gave up 7 bases and J gave up 7 bases; unmatched junction bases: 18. This CDR3 contains 17 residues. In germline, CDR1 is MDHEN, CDR2 SYDVKM. The CDR3 reads CASTPIQGGLEGQPQHF. CDR3 in DNA: TGTGCCAGCACCCCGATACAGGGGGGCCTGGAGGGCCAGCCCCAGCATTTT.

The rearrangement uses TRBV4-3 and TRBJ2-7, with D possibly being TRBD2 (6 bases). This CDR3 contains 16 residues. V was pared by 5 bases and J by 2 bases, with 19 bases between. Germline-derived CDR1 and CDR2 are LGHNA and YSLEER. CDR3 residues: CASSYYEGGRPYEQYF. Written as DNA, the CDR3 is TGCGCCAGCAGCTATTACGAGGGAGGCCGCCCCTACGAGCAGTACTTC.

The V gene is TRBV18, the J gene TRBJ1-1, with D uncertain. The CDR3 totals 16 residues. The ends were cut back, 2 bases at V and 3 bases at J, with 16 bases in the middle. Germline assignment: CDR1 KGHSH and CDR2 LQKENI. CDR3 region: CASSPNKVGRDTEAFF. DNA of the CDR3: TGTGCCAGCTCACCAAACAAGGTCGGGAGGGACACTGAAGCTTTCTTT. Drawing the rest from reference TRBV18 and TRBJ1-1, the complete variable domain is NAGVMQNPRHLVRRRGQEARLRCSPMKGHSHVYWYRQLPEEGLKFMVYLQKENIIDESGMPKERFSAEFPKEGPSILRIQQVVRGDSAAYFCASSPNKVGRDTEAFFGQGTRLTVV.

This clone was counted once. The genes are TRBV7-2 and TRBJ2-7; D may be TRBD1 (6 bases). The CDR3 runs to 14 residues. Trimming cost V 5 bases and J 3 bases, with 14 bases left between them. The germline V gene has CDR1 SGHTA and CDR2 FQGNSA. The CDR3 bases are TGTGCCAGCAGCCCCGACAGGATCATCTACGAGCAGTACTTC. This encodes CASSPDRIIYEQYF.

This chain uses TRBV5-1 with TRBJ2-1; a possible D gene is TRBD2 (5 bases). Germline V lookup: CDR1 SGHRS, CDR2 YFSETQ. V lost 5 bases and J lost 2, with 17 bases in between. CDR3 size: 16 residues. CDR3 sequence: CASSHNILGTYNEQFF. Written as DNA, the CDR3 is TGCGCCAGCAGTCATAACATACTAGGTACCTACAATGAGCAGTTCTTC.

This sequence joins TRBV6-5 and TRBJ1-1; D call uncertain. CDR3 length: 13 amino acids. In germline, CDR1 is MNHEY, CDR2 SVGAGI. The V and J ends lost 7 bases and 1 base respectively, with 10 bases between them. The CDR3 here is CASTPVGNTEAFF. In nucleotides, the CDR3 is TGTGCCAGCACCCCCGTCGGGAACACTGAAGCTTTCTTT.

The chain is built from TRBV3-1 (or the pseudogene TRBV3-2) and TRBJ2-7, with TRBD2 matching over 7 bases. Germline values: CDR1 LGHDT, CDR2 YNNKEL (reference sequence). J lost 6 bases, V lost 3 bases, and 5 bases had no gene match. The CDR3 covers 13 residues. CDR3 DNA: TGTGCCAGCAGCCAGAGACTAGCCGCCGAGCAGTACTTC. This sequence encodes CASSQRLAAEQYF.

This chain joins TRBV4-2 and TRBJ1-1; weak D call: TRBD1 (6 bases). From germline, CDR1 is LGHNA and CDR2 YNFKEQ. The CDR3 covers 19 residues. Trimming stripped 0 bases from V and 4 bases from J, with 24 bases between. The CDR3: CASSQDHVSAVGGSTEAFF. As DNA, the CDR3 is TGTGCCAGCAGCCAAGACCACGTATCAGCGGTAGGGGGAAGCACTGAAGCTTTCTTT.

The chain carries TRBV19 and TRBJ2-1; a possible D gene is TRBD2 (6 bases). CDR3 length equals 15 residues. CDR1 and CDR2 (germline): LNHDA, SQIVND (reference sequence). Trimming removed 3 bases at V and 2 bases at J, with 11 bases between. The CDR3 spells CASSMGGLTYNEQFF. In nucleotides, the CDR3 is TGTGCCAGTAGTATGGGGGGTCTAACCTACAATGAGCAGTTCTTC. Full variable domain (rest looked up from reference TRBV19 and TRBJ2-1): DGGITQSPKYLFRKEGQNVTLSCEQNLNHDAMYWYRQDPGQGLRLIYYSQIVNDFQKGDIAEGYSVSREKKESFPLTVTSAQKNPTAFYLCASSMGGLTYNEQFFGPGTRLTVL.

This clone was observed a handful of times. The DNA for the CDR3 is TGTGCCAGCAGCGTAGATGGAGCTAACTTTGAAAAACTGTTTTTT. Protein product: CASSVDGANFEKLFF. This chain joins TRBV9 and TRBJ1-4; D uncertain. The ends were cut back, 0 bases at V and 7 bases at J, with 13 bases in the middle. The CDR3 is 15 residues long. CDR1 and CDR2 from the germline V gene are SGDLS and YYNGEE.

The chain uses TRBV15 and TRBJ1-5; 10 bases are shared with TRBD1. Germline-derived CDR1 and CDR2 are LNHNV and YYDKDF (reference sequence). The V and J ends lost 6 bases and 5 bases, in that order; junction bases with no gene match: 7. The CDR3 has 15 residues. CDR3 DNA sequence: TGTGCCACCAGAGAGGGGACAGGGGTTTATCAGCCCCAGCATTTT. This sequence encodes CATREGTGVYQPQHF.